The sequence of this TCR beta chain was determined in a study of T cell clonality in common variable immunodeficiency. Notes on the study in general: Shared TCRbeta clones were fewer between CVID subjects than controls.

This clone occurred many times. The antigen remains unidentified. One end of the junction fails to match germline, which may point to a read error. Read sequence stops 3 residues before the CDR3 end, and the germline J gene provides the missing end. Profiled with immunoSEQ multiplex PCR; TCRdb holds only in-frame clones, not every one. Altogether about 37,000 clones were found in the sample, and no singletons occur. Donors gave 5 to 8 ml heparinized peripheral whole blood. The CDR3 has 16 residues. Germline V gene lookup returns CDR1 ENHRY and CDR2 SYGVKD. The chain combines TRBV10-3 with TRBJ2-1; 9 nucleotides line up with TRBD2. The sequence was obtained from a person between 18 and 70 years old in good health. Specimen: peripheral blood mononuclear cells. The CDR3 protein is CAFSKGSGSSYNEQFF. The covered CDR3 bases are TGTGCCTTCAGCAAGGGTAGCGGGAGCTCCTACAATGAG.